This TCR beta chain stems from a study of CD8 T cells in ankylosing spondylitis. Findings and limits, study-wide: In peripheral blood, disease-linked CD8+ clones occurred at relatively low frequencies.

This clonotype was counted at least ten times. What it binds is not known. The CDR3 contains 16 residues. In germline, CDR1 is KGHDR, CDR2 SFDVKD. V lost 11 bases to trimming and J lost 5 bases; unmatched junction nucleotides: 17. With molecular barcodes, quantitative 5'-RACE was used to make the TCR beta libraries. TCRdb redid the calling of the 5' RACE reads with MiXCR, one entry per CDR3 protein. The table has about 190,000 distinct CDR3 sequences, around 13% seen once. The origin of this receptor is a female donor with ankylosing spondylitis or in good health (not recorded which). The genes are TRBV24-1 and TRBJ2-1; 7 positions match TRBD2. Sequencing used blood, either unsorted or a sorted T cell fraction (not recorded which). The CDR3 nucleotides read TGTGCCAAGCCTAGCTGGGGGGGATGCCCTAACAATGAGCAGTTCTTC. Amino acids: CAKPSWGGCPNNEQFF.